The clone carrying this T cell receptor (beta chain) has a single count. J lost 9 bases, V lost 1 base, and 6 bases had no gene match. This CDR3 contains 15 residues. Germline CDR1 is MNHNS and CDR2 is SASEGT. Some clones are missing from TCRdb's copy, which holds only in-frame ones; the method was immunoSEQ multiplex PCR. Counted here are roughly 250,000 clones, around 84% occurring once; the ten biggest clones make up under 2%. The data originate from a study of blood T cell repertoires in COVID-19. The overall study: COVID-19 samples, acute and convalescent, were from the United States, Italy and Spain.

For recovered donors of Cohort 3, there were two negative PCRs, clearance, or symptom resolution. The chain couples TRBV6-1 to TRBJ2-1; 10 positions match TRBD2. The source is a woman in her forties or fifties who had recovered from COVID-19. Sample: PBMCs or T cells enriched from blood (not recorded which). CDR3 sequence reads: CASSEEAGGMGEQFF. The CDR3, as DNA: TGTGCCAGCAGTGAAGAAGCGGGAGGGATGGGTGAGCAGTTCTTC.